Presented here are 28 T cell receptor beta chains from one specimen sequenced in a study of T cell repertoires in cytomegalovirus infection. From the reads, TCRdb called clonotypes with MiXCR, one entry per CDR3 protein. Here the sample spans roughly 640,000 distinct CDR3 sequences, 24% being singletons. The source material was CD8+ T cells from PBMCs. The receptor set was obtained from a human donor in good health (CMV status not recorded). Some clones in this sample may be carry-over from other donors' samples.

Here the CDR3 reads CASSFTSGGQETQYF. Here the CDR3 DNA reads TGTGCCAGCAGCTTTACTAGCGGGGGCCAAGAGACCCAGTACTTC. The genes are TRBV7-9 and TRBJ2-5; TRBD2 agrees at 11 bases. This CDR3 is 15 amino acids long. Losses at the gene ends were 3 bases for V and 1 base for J; bases not matched to a gene: 1. Germline V CDR1 and CDR2: SEHNR, FQNEAQ (reference sequence).

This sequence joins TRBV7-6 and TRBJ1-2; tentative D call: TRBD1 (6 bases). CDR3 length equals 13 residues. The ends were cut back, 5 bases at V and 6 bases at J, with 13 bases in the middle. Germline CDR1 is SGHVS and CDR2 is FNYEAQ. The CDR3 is CASSPDSNHGYTF. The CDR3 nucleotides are TGTGCCAGCAGCCCGGACAGCAACCATGGCTACACCTTC.

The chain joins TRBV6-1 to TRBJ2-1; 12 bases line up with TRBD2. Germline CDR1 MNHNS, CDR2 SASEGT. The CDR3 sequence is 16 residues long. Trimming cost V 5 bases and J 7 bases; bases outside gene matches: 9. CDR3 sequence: CASSTPRTSGENEQFF. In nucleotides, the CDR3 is TGTGCCAGCAGTACCCCGAGGACTAGCGGGGAAAATGAGCAGTTCTTC.

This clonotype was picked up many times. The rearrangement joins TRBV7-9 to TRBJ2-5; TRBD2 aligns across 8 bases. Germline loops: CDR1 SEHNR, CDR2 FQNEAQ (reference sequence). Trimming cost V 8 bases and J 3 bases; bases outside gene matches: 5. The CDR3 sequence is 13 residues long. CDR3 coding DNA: TGTGCCAGCCAGACTAGCGAGAAAGAGACCCAGTACTTC. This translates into CASQTSEKETQYF.

The CDR3 DNA reads as TGCAGTGCTAGAGATGGGGGGGCTATCACTGAAGCTTTCTTT. Amino acids: CSARDGGAITEAFF. The chain links TRBV20-1 to TRBJ1-1; D perhaps matches TRBD1 (6 bases). CDR3 length: 14 amino acids. Germline V CDR1 and CDR2: DFQATT, SNEGSKA (reference sequence). V was pared by 0 bases and J by 4 bases, with 12 bases between.

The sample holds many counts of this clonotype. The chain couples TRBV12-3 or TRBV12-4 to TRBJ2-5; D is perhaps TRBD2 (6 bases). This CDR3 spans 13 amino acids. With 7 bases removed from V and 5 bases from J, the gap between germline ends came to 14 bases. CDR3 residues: CASTSLARETQYF. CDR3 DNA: TGTGCCAGCACCAGCCTAGCGCGGGAGACCCAGTACTTC.

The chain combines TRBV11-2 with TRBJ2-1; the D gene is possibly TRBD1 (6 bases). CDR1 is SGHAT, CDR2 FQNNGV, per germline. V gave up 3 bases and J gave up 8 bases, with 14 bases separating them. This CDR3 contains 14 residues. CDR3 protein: CASSFGQGSDEQFF. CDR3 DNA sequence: TGTGCCAGCAGCTTTGGGCAGGGGAGTGATGAGCAGTTCTTC.

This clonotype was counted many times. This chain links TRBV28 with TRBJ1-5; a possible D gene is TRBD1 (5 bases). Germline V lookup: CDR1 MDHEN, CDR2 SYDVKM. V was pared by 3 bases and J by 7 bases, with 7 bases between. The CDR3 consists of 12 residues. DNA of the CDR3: TGTGCCAGCAGTTTTTGGGGGCAGCCCCAGCATTTT. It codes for CASSFWGQPQHF.

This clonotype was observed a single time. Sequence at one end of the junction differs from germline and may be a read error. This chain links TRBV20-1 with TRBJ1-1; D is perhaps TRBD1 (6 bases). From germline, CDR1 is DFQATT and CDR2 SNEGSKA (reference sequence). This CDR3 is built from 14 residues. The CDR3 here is CSVRDGGESTEAFF. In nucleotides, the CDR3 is TGCAGTGTTAGAGATGGGGGCGAAAGCACTGAAGCTTTCTTT.

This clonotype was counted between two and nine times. For the CDR3, the DNA is TGCAGCGTTCGAGGGGTATTGGGCAGGGGATCTTTTGATACTGAAGCTTTCTTT. Encoded protein: CSVRGVLGRGSFDTEAFF. V is TRBV29-1 and J is TRBJ1-1; D might be TRBD1 (6 bases). The CDR3 sequence is 18 residues long. With 5 bases removed from V and 5 bases from J, the gap between germline ends came to 30 bases. Germline V gene sequence: CDR1 SQVTM, CDR2 ANQGSEA.

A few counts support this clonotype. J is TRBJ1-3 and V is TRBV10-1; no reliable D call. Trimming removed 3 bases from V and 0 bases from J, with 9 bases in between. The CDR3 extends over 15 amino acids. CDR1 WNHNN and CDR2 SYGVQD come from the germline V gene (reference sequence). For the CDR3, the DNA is TGCGCCAGCAGTGAAGACCTGGACTCTGGAAACACCATATATTTT. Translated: CASSEDLDSGNTIYF.

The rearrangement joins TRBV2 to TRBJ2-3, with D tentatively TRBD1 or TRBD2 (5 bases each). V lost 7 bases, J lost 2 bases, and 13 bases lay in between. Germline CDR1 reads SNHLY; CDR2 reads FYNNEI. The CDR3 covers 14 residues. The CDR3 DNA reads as TGTGCCAGCAAATGGGACGTGGACACAGATACGCAGTATTTT. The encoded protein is CASKWDVDTDTQYF. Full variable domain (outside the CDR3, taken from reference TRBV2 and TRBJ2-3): EPEVTQTPSHQVTQMGQEVILRCVPISNHLYFYWYRQILGQKVEFLVSFYNNEISEKSEIFDDQFSVERPDGSNFTLKIRSTKLEDSAMYFCASKWDVDTDTQYFGPGTRLTVL.

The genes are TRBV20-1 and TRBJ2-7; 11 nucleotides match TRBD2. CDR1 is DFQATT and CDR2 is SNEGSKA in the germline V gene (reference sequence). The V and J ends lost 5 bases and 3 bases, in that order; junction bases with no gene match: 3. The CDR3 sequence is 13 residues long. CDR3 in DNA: TGCAGTGCTCGTAGCGGGGGGGGCTACGAGCAGTACTTC. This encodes CSARSGGGYEQYF.

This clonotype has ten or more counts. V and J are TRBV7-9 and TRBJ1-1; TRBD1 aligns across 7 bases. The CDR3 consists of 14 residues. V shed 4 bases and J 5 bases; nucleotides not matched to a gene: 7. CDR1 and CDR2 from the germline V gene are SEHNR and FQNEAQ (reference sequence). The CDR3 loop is CASSSSGGQTEAFF. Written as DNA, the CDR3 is TGTGCCAGCAGCTCCTCAGGGGGGCAGACTGAAGCTTTCTTT. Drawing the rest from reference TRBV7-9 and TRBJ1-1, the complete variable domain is DTGVSQNPRHKITKRGQNVTFRCDPISEHNRLYWYRQTLGQGPEFLTYFQNEAQLEKSRLLSDRFSAERPKGSFSTLEIQRTEQGDSAMYLCASSSSGGQTEAFFGQGTRLTVV.

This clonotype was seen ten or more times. In nucleotides, the CDR3 is TGTGCCAGCAGTTACAGCGCCGAACTAGGCTCTGGCGAGCAGTACGTC. Its translation: CASSYSAELGSGEQYV. The chain links TRBV6-2 or TRBV6-3 to TRBJ2-7; TRBD2 is a possible D gene (5 bases). Germline V gives CDR1 MNHEY, CDR2 SVGEGT. The CDR3 totals 16 residues. Trimming removed 2 bases from V and 6 bases from J, with 20 bases in between.

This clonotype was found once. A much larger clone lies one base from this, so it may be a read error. The CDR3 DNA sequence: TGTGACAGCAGCCAACTCGCGGACTATAGCAATCAGCCCCAGCATTTT. Translation: CDSSQLADYSNQPQHF. The V and J genes are TRBV7-8 and TRBJ1-5; D is undetermined. This CDR3 has 16 amino acids. Germline V gene sequence: CDR1 SGHVS, CDR2 FQNEAQ.

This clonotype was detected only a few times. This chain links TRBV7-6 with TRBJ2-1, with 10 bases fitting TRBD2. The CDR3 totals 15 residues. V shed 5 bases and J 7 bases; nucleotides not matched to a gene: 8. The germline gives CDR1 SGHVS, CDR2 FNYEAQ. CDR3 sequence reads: CASSPSAGGPNEQFF. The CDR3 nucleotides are TGTGCCAGCAGCCCCTCAGCGGGGGGGCCGAATGAGCAGTTCTTC.

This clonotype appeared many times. This chain's CDR3 is CASSLTERGSYTF. CDR3 DNA: TGTGCCAGCAGCTTGACCGAGCGGGGGAGCTACACCTTC. This chain uses TRBV7-9 with TRBJ1-2; weak D call: TRBD1 (5 bases). V gave up 3 bases and J gave up 9 bases, with 14 bases separating them. The CDR3 extends over 13 amino acids. Germline assignment: CDR1 SEHNR and CDR2 FQNEAQ (reference sequence).

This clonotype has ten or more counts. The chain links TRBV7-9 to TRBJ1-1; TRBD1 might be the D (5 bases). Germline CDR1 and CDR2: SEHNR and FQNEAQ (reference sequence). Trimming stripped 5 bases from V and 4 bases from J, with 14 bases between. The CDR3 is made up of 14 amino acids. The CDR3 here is CASSRLGDSTEAFF. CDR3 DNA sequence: TGTGCCAGCAGCCGGTTGGGGGATTCCACTGAAGCTTTCTTT.

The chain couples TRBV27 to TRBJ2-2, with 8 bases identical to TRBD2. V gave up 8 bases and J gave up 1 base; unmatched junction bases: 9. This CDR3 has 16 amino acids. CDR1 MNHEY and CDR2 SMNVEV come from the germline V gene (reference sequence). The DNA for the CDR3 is TGTGCCAGCTTCCCTTCCGCGGGGGGGAACACCGGGGAGCTGTTTTTT. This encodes CASFPSAGGNTGELFF.

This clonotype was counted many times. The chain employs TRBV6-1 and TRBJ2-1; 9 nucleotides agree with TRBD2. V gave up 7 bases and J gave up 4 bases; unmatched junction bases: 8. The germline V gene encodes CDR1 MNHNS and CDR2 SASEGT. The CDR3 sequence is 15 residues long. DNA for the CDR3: TGTGCCAGCAAAGGCCGACTAGCGGATTACAATGAGCAGTTCTTC. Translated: CASKGRLADYNEQFF.

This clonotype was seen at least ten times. CDR3 in DNA: TGTGCCAGCAGCTGGGGTCGGGTACACAATGGCTACACCTTC. It codes for CASSWGRVHNGYTF. The gene calls are TRBV7-8 and TRBJ1-2; D gene unclear. Germline CDR1 SGHVS, CDR2 FQNEAQ. This CDR3 has 14 amino acids. V was trimmed by 4 bases and J by 6 bases, leaving 15 bases between them.

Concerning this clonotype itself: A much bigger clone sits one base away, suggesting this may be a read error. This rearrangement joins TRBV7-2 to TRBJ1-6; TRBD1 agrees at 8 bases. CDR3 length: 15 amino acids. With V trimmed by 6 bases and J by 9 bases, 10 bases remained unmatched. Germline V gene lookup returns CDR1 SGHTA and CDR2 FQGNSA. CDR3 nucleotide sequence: TGTGCCAGCAGTTTCCTCACCAGGGGGCCTTCACCCCTCCACTTT. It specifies CASSFLTRGPSPLHF.

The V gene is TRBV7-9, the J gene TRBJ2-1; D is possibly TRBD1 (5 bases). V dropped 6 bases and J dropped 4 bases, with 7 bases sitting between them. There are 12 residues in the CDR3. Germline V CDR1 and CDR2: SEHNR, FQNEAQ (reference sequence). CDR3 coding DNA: TGTGCCAGCAGACAGGAATACAATGAGCAGTTCTTC. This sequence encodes CASRQEYNEQFF.

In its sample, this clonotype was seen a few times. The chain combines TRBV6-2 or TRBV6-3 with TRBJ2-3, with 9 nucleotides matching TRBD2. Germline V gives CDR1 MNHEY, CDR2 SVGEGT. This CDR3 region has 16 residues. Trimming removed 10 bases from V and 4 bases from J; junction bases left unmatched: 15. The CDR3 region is CAISFESGGRADTQYF. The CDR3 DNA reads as TGTGCCATCTCCTTCGAGAGCGGGGGGCGGGCAGATACGCAGTATTTT.

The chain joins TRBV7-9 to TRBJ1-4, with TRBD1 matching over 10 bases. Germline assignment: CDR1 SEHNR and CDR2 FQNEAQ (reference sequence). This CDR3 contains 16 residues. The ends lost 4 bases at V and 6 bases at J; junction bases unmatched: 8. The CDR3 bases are TGTGCCAGCAGCTCTGACCCCGGGACAGGGGATGAAAAACTGTTTTTT. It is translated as CASSSDPGTGDEKLFF.

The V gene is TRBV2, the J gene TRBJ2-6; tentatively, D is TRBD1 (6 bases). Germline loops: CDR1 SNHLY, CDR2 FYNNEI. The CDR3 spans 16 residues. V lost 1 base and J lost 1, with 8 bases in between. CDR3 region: CASSEVGTSGANVLTF. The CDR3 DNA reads TGTGCCAGCAGTGAAGTGGGGACATCTGGGGCCAACGTCCTGACTTTC.

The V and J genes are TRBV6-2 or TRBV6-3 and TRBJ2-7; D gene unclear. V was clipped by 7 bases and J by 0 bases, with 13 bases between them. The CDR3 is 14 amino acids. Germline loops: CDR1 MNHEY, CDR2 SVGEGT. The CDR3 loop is CASTTPHGSYEQYV. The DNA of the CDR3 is TGTGCCAGCACAACCCCCCACGGCTCCTACGAGCAGTACGTC.